These T cell receptor beta chains were read from a single sample in a study of blood T cell repertoires in COVID-19. Clones were sequenced by immunoSEQ multiplex PCR, and TCRdb holds only the in-frame ones, with some missing. The sample has roughly 70,000 clones; approximately 89% are singletons. Sequenced material: peripheral blood. All receptors derive from a woman aged 55-69 years with active COVID-19. Each CDR3 is given without its conserved first and last residue. D genes are given only for firm matches. Where a row states a size, it is once, few, many or the class of an expanded clone; other rows omit it.

>TRBJ1-1|TRBD1|NA|TRBV6-5
ASSYRGGLGEAF
>TRBJ2-7|TRBD1|NA|TRBV11-2
ASSLQGGTGAPQY
>TRBJ2-3|TRBD2|NA|TRBV30
AWKERAGGTTDTQY
>TRBJ2-3|TRBD1|few|TRBV5-4
ASSLDRGPTDTQY
>TRBJ2-1|NA|NA|TRBV7-2
ASSLGGPRANEQF
>TRBJ2-1|NA|NA|TRBV6-5
ASSYSRGMGEQF
>TRBJ2-3|NA|NA|TRBV5-1
ASSLEQPTDTQY
>TRBJ2-5|NA|NA|TRBV7-8
ASSRADRPAYGRGTQY
>TRBJ2-3|TRBD2|NA|TRBV6-5
ASSSSGNRRDTQY
>TRBJ2-7|TRBD1|NA|TRBV15
ATSRAGTAAYEQY
>TRBJ2-7|NA|NA|TRBV29-1
SVELARRSEQY
>TRBJ2-7|TRBD2|NA|TRBV23-1
ASKTSGTDSYEQY
>TRBJ1-1|NA|NA|TRBV6-1
ASSEAPSLGHAGQLNTEAF
>TRBJ2-5|TRBD2|NA|TRBV20-1
SASWLTSGAEETQY
>TRBJ2-1|TRBD2|few|TRBV18
ASSQGLYSYNEQF
>TRBJ2-3|TRBD2|NA|TRBV4-1
ASSYSLAATDTQY
>TRBJ2-5|NA|NA|TRBV5-1
ASSLSPPGAGQETQY
>TRBJ2-1|TRBD2|NA|TRBV18
ASSLSGRHNEQF
>TRBJ2-5|TRBD2|NA|TRBV5-1
ASSTFGTSGPQETQY
>TRBJ1-4|NA|once|TRBV7-9
ASSPTLGGMSEKLF
>TRBJ2-3|NA|NA|TRBV18
ASSKSQSTDTQY
>TRBJ1-2|TRBD1|NA|TRBV28
ASTGGESGYT
>TRBJ1-4|NA|NA|TRBV19
ASRGVEKLF
>TRBJ1-1|NA|NA|TRBV18
ASSPRTEKTEAF
>TRBJ2-1|NA|NA|TRBV28
ASSLVQGYNEQF
>TRBJ2-1|NA|once|TRBV7-9
ASSLASGVNEQF
>TRBJ2-3|TRBD2|NA|TRBV7-6
ASSLLSGGFINTQY
>TRBJ2-7|TRBD2|NA|TRBV5-1
ASTPGGRPPYEQY
>TRBJ2-1|TRBD1|NA|TRBV5-1
ASSRTGTYNEQF
>TRBJ2-7|NA|NA|TRBV6-6
ASSSHREKFYEQY
>TRBJ1-5|TRBD1|NA|TRBV19
ASSIIPGQGGQPQH
>TRBJ2-7|TRBD2|NA|TRBV6-2/TRBV6-3
ASSLAGVGYEQY
>TRBJ1-3|NA|NA|TRBV30
AWSVLNPGNTIY
>TRBJ2-2|TRBD2|NA|TRBV6-1
ASSVIAGRANTGELF
>TRBJ2-4|NA|NA|TRBV5-1
ASSSGTHENIQY
>TRBJ1-2|NA|NA|TRBV10-3
AISAQGVRYGYT
>TRBJ1-5|NA|NA|TRBV3-1/TRBV3-2
ASSQDRYQPQH
>TRBJ1-2|NA|NA|TRBV2
ASRGQGWGYGYT
>TRBJ1-5|NA|NA|TRBV21-1
ASRVGDRGWGQPQH
>TRBJ1-1|TRBD1|NA|TRBV5-1
ASSRDSQLEAF
>TRBJ1-1|NA|once|TRBV21-1
ASSLLAGEGTEAF
>TRBJ2-5|TRBD1|NA|TRBV7-8
ASSTRDRNQETQY
>TRBJ1-3|NA|NA|TRBV19
ASKGTLRGNTIY
>TRBJ2-7|TRBD1|few|TRBV6-2/TRBV6-3
ASSSSGGNMVEQY
>TRBJ1-5|NA|NA|TRBV28
ASSGQGLNNQPQH
>TRBJ1-6|NA|NA|TRBV5-1
ASSFRGVNNSPLH
>TRBJ2-7|TRBD2|NA|TRBV3-1/TRBV3-2
ASSPDGTSGKQY
>TRBJ2-1|TRBD2|NA|TRBV10-2
ASRAGGPRNEQF
>TRBJ2-7|TRBD2|NA|TRBV27
ASSSSGSKYEQY
>TRBJ2-5|NA|once|TRBV7-7
ASSLARGFKETQY
>TRBJ1-4|TRBD1|NA|TRBV11-2
ASSFRGAFNEKLF
>TRBJ2-2|TRBD1|NA|TRBV6-5
ASGGQGNTGELF
>TRBJ1-6|NA|NA|TRBV15
ATSRDSGGRSYNSPLH
>TRBJ2-5|NA|NA|TRBV6-5
ASSYRGEETQY